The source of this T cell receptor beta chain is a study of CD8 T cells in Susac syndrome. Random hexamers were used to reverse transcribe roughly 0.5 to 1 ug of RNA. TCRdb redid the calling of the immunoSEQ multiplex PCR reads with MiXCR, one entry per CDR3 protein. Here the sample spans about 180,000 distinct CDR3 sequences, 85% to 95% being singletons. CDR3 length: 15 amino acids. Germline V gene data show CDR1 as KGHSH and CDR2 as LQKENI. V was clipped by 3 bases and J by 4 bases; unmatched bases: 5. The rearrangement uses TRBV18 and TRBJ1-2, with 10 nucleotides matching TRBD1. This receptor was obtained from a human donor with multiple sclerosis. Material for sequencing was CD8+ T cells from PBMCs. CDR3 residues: CASSPAGQGSYGYTF. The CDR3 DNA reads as TGTGCCAGCTCACCGGCGGGACAGGGGAGCTATGGCTACACCTTC.